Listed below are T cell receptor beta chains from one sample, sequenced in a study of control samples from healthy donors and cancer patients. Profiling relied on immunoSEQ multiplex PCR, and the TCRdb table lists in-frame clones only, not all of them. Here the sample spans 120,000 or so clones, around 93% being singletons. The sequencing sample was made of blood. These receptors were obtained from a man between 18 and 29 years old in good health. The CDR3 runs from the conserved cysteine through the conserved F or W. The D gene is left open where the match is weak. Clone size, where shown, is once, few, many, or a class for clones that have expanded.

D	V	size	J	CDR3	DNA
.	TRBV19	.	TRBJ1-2	CASSEQRWGYGYTF	TGTGCCAGTAGCGAACAGAGGTGGGGGTATGGCTACACCTTC
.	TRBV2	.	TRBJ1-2	CASSEGIPYGYTF	TGTGCCAGCAGTGAAGGGATCCCATATGGCTACACCTTC
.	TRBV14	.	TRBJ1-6	CASSGPWGSPLHF	TGTGCCAGCAGCGGGCCTTGGGGGTCACCCCTCCACTTT
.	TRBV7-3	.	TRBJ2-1	CASSSLVSEQFF	TGTGCCAGCAGCTCACTTGTCAGTGAGCAGTTCTTC
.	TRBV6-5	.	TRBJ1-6	CASRTLSSYNSPLHF	TGTGCCAGCAGAACACTGAGCTCCTATAATTCACCCCTCCACTTT
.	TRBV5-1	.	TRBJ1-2	CASAPAGENYGYTF	TGCGCCAGCGCTCCCGCAGGGGAAAACTATGGCTACACCTTC
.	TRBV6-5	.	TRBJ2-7	CASSYSIQAYEQYF	TGTGCCAGCAGTTACTCGATTCAGGCCTACGAGCAGTACTTC
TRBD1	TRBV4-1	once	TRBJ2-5	CASSRKQGEETQYF	TGCGCCAGCAGCCGGAAACAGGGGGAAGAGACCCAGTACTTC
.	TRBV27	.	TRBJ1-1	CASSLSPRGNTEAFF	TGTGCCAGCAGTTTATCCCCCCGGGGGAACACTGAAGCTTTCTTT
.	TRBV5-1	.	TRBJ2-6	CASSATRGANVLTF	TGCGCCAGCAGCGCGACCCGTGGGGCCAACGTCCTGACTTTC
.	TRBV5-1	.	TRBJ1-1	CASSPDTYTEAFF	TGCGCCAGCAGCCCGGACACGTACACTGAAGCTTTCTTT
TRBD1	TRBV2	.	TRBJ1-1	CASSRTGPTEAFF	TGTGCCAGCAGTCGGACAGGGCCCACTGAAGCTTTCTTT
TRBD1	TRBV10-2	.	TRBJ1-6	CASSEEGASYNSPLHF	TGCGCCAGCAGTGAGGAGGGGGCCTCCTATAATTCACCCCTCCACTTT
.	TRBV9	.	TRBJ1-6	CASSLDLREGYSPLHF	TGTGCCAGCAGCTTGGACCTCAGGGAAGGTTATTCACCCCTCCACTTT
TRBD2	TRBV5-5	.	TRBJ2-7	CASSRDYYEQYF	TGTGCCAGCAGCCGGGACTATTACGAGCAGTACTTC
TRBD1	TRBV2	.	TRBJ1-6	CASRGQVWNSPLHF	TGTGCCAGCAGGGGACAGGTCTGGAATTCACCCCTCCACTTT
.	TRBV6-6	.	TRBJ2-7	CASSPRGAAYEQYF	TGTGCCAGCAGCCCGAGGGGGGCGGCCTACGAGCAGTACTTC
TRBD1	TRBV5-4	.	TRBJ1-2	CASSPGQGSYGYTF	TGTGCCAGCAGCCCGGGACAGGGTAGCTATGGCTACACCTTC
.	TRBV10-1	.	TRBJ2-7	CASTLLAYEQYF	TGCGCCAGCACCCTTTTAGCGTACGAGCAGTACTTC
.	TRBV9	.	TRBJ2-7	CASSVQGLDEQYF	TGTGCCAGCAGCGTCCAGGGGCTCGACGAGCAGTACTTC